Listed below are T cell receptor beta chains from one sample, sequenced in a study of shared clonotypes between healthy human individuals. Sequencing was performed with immunoSEQ multiplex PCR; in TCRdb, only in-frame clones are kept and a portion is missing. Of 2 million to 3 million clones listed, under 95% were seen once; the top ten hold 0.36%. The sequenced material came from naive CD4+ T cells from PBMCs. Receptors were obtained from a young man in good health. Some clones in this sample may be carry-over from other donors' samples. Each CDR3 is given with its conserved first and last residue. D genes are given only for firm matches. Rows may omit the clone size; those that give it use once, few, many or a size class.

V: TRBV15
size: NA
D: NA
J: TRBJ1-1
CDR3: CATAGQSRGTEAFF
DNA: TGTGCCACCGCAGGGCAATCCCGGGGCACTGAAGCTTTCTTT

V: TRBV6-7
size: NA
D: NA
J: TRBJ1-1
CDR3: CASSYLQGSTEAFF
DNA: TGTGCCAGCAGTTATTTGCAGGGGAGTACTGAAGCTTTCTTT

V: TRBV5-6
size: NA
D: TRBD1
J: TRBJ2-7
CDR3: CASSPRTGLGLEQYF
DNA: TGTGCCAGCAGCCCCCGGACAGGGCTTGGGCTCGAGCAGTACTTC

V: TRBV11-2
size: NA
D: TRBD1
J: TRBJ2-2
CDR3: CASSLGYRGSTGELFF
DNA: TGTGCCAGCAGCTTAGGGTACAGGGGTAGCACCGGGGAGCTGTTTTTT

V: TRBV14
size: NA
D: NA
J: TRBJ2-5
CDR3: CASSQRETQYF
DNA: TGTGCCAGCAGCCAACGTGAGACCCAGTACTTC

V: TRBV11-2
size: NA
D: TRBD1
J: TRBJ1-1
CDR3: CASSTGTGGTEAFF
DNA: TGTGCCAGCAGCACCGGGACAGGGGGCACTGAAGCTTTCTTT

V: TRBV4-1
size: NA
D: TRBD2
J: TRBJ2-3
CDR3: CASSQESLAGGNTDTQYF
DNA: TGCGCCAGCAGCCAAGAGTCCCTAGCGGGAGGGAACACAGATACGCAGTATTTT

V: TRBV11-2
size: NA
D: NA
J: TRBJ2-2
CDR3: CASSPGFSYTGELFF
DNA: TGTGCCAGCAGCCCAGGGTTCTCCTACACCGGGGAGCTGTTTTTT

V: TRBV18
size: NA
D: TRBD1
J: TRBJ1-1
CDR3: CASSPTGGARGNTEAFF
DNA: TGTGCCAGCTCACCAACAGGGGGCGCAAGGGGGAACACTGAAGCTTTCTTT

V: TRBV4-1
size: NA
D: NA
J: TRBJ1-2
CDR3: CASSQYKQGGGGYTF
DNA: TGCGCCAGCAGCCAGTACAAACAGGGTGGAGGTGGCTACACCTTC

V: TRBV11-2
size: NA
D: TRBD2
J: TRBJ2-1
CDR3: CASRPIAGSSYNEQFF
DNA: TGTGCCAGCCGCCCAATAGCGGGTAGCTCCTACAATGAGCAGTTCTTC

V: TRBV9
size: NA
D: TRBD2
J: TRBJ2-2
CDR3: CASSVVTSGRYTGELFF
DNA: TGTGCCAGCAGCGTAGTGACTAGCGGGAGATATACCGGGGAGCTGTTTTTT

V: TRBV18
size: NA
D: NA
J: TRBJ1-1
CDR3: CASSPSTGSNTEAFF
DNA: TGTGCCAGCTCGCCCTCAACAGGGTCCAACACTGAAGCTTTCTTT

V: TRBV18
size: NA
D: TRBD1
J: TRBJ1-2
CDR3: CASRPGTAYGYTF
DNA: TGTGCCAGCCGACCCGGGACAGCCTATGGCTACACCTTC

V: TRBV30
size: NA
D: NA
J: TRBJ2-2
CDR3: CAWSVGITTGELFF
DNA: TGTGCCTGGAGTGTAGGCATCACGACCGGGGAGCTGTTTTTT

V: TRBV6-1
size: NA
D: NA
J: TRBJ1-1
CDR3: CASKMGPRMNTEAFF
DNA: TGTGCCAGCAAGATGGGACCCCGAATGAACACTGAAGCTTTCTTT

V: TRBV25-1
size: NA
D: NA
J: TRBJ1-3
CDR3: CASSTISGNTIYF
DNA: TGTGCCAGCAGTACAATCTCTGGAAACACCATATATTTT

V: TRBV6-5
size: NA
D: TRBD1
J: TRBJ1-1
CDR3: CASSNKGARITEAFF
DNA: TGTGCCAGCAGCAATAAGGGGGCGCGGATCACTGAAGCTTTCTTT

V: TRBV5-1
size: NA
D: NA
J: TRBJ1-3
CDR3: CASSRTGDSGNTIYF
DNA: TGCGCCAGCAGCCGTACAGGAGACTCTGGAAACACCATATATTTT

V: TRBV7-2
size: NA
D: NA
J: TRBJ2-1
CDR3: CASSLGLRYNEQFF
DNA: TGTGCCAGCAGCTTGGGACTCCGGTACAATGAGCAGTTCTTC

V: TRBV2
size: NA
D: NA
J: TRBJ2-1
CDR3: CASREEFEGQFF
DNA: TGTGCCAGCAGAGAGGAGTTTGAAGGGCAGTTCTTC

V: TRBV6-1
size: NA
D: TRBD1
J: TRBJ2-3
CDR3: CASRDRGVTDTQYF
DNA: TGTGCCAGCAGGGACAGGGGGGTAACAGATACGCAGTATTTT

V: TRBV7-3
size: NA
D: NA
J: TRBJ2-7
CDR3: CATLVFLDVGYEQYF
DNA: TGTGCCACCTTAGTATTCCTGGACGTGGGCTACGAGCAGTACTTC

V: TRBV5-1
size: NA
D: TRBD2
J: TRBJ2-5
CDR3: CASRSPGRGGETQYF
DNA: TGCGCCAGTCGCTCTCCGGGACGGGGGGGAGAGACCCAGTACTTC

V: TRBV18
size: NA
D: NA
J: TRBJ1-3
CDR3: CASSPGMSGNTIYF
DNA: TGTGCCAGCTCACCGGGAATGTCAGGAAACACCATATATTTT

V: TRBV2
size: NA
D: NA
J: TRBJ2-3
CDR3: CASSEGKAGSLLRAQYF
DNA: TGTGCCAGCAGTGAGGGGAAGGCGGGTTCCCTCCTCAGAGCGCAGTATTTT

V: TRBV14
size: NA
D: NA
J: TRBJ1-5
CDR3: CASSSHFFDSGDQPQHF
DNA: TGTGCCAGCAGCTCGCACTTTTTTGACAGTGGTGATCAGCCCCAGCATTTT

V: TRBV6-6
size: NA
D: NA
J: TRBJ1-1
CDR3: CASRTSETEAFF
DNA: TGTGCCAGCAGAACTTCGGAAACTGAAGCTTTCTTT

V: TRBV5-1
size: NA
D: TRBD2
J: TRBJ2-2
CDR3: CASSLVGGRGNTGELFF
DNA: TGCGCCAGCAGCTTGGTTGGCGGGAGGGGGAACACCGGGGAGCTGTTTTTT

V: TRBV6-6
size: NA
D: NA
J: TRBJ2-6
CDR3: CASSYSTSGANVLTF
DNA: TGTGCCAGCAGTTACTCAACCTCTGGGGCCAACGTCCTGACTTTC

V: TRBV27
size: NA
D: TRBD2
J: TRBJ2-7
CDR3: CASSLSGGSGRASSYEQYF
DNA: TGTGCCAGCAGTTTATCGGGGGGTAGCGGGAGGGCTTCCTCCTACGAGCAGTACTTC

V: TRBV28
size: once
D: NA
J: TRBJ2-5
CDR3: CASTWGVRETQYF
DNA: TGTGCCAGCACCTGGGGGGTTCGAGAGACCCAGTACTTC

V: TRBV29-1
size: few
D: NA
J: TRBJ1-5
CDR3: CSAQEYSNQPQHF
DNA: TGCAGCGCTCAGGAGTATAGCAATCAGCCCCAGCATTTT

V: TRBV9
size: NA
D: TRBD1
J: TRBJ1-3
CDR3: CASSAPGQGGSGNTIYF
DNA: TGTGCCAGCAGCGCACCGGGACAGGGGGGCTCTGGAAACACCATATATTTT

V: TRBV11-2
size: NA
D: NA
J: TRBJ1-2
CDR3: CASTRLRDGYTF
DNA: TGTGCCAGCACCCGGCTCAGGGATGGCTACACCTTC

V: TRBV5-4
size: NA
D: NA
J: TRBJ2-5
CDR3: CASSSKSSQETQYF
DNA: TGTGCCAGCAGCTCCAAGTCTTCTCAAGAGACCCAGTACTTC

V: TRBV28
size: NA
D: NA
J: TRBJ2-1
CDR3: CASSLKPPARVFF
DNA: TGTGCCAGCAGTTTAAAACCACCGGCCCGCGTGTTCTTC

V: TRBV2
size: NA
D: NA
J: TRBJ2-2
CDR3: CASSGGSGNTGELFF
DNA: TGTGCCAGCAGTGGCGGGTCGGGGAACACCGGGGAGCTGTTTTTT

V: TRBV5-4
size: NA
D: TRBD1
J: TRBJ1-2
CDR3: CASSRQGGTNYGYTF
DNA: TGTGCCAGCAGTAGACAGGGTGGGACTAACTATGGCTACACCTTC

V: TRBV7-9
size: NA
D: NA
J: TRBJ1-1
CDR3: CASRPLRRVTEAFF
DNA: TGTGCCAGCAGACCCCTCAGGCGGGTCACTGAAGCTTTCTTT

V: TRBV5-1
size: once
D: NA
J: TRBJ2-7
CDR3: CASSNQEGPYEQYF
DNA: TGCGCCAGCAGCAATCAGGAGGGACCTTACGAGCAGTACTTC

V: TRBV5-1
size: NA
D: NA
J: TRBJ2-4
CDR3: CASSLSEGTKNIQYF
DNA: TGCGCCAGCAGCTTGAGCGAGGGGACCAAAAACATTCAGTACTTC

V: TRBV7-2
size: NA
D: NA
J: TRBJ2-3
CDR3: CASSSFRGIKGTDTQYF
DNA: TGTGCCAGCAGCTCCTTCCGGGGGATAAAGGGCACAGATACGCAGTATTTT

V: TRBV4-2
size: NA
D: TRBD1
J: TRBJ2-5
CDR3: CASSPEARGQETQYF
DNA: TGTGCCAGCAGCCCTGAAGCCAGGGGGCAAGAGACCCAGTACTTC